A selection of T cell receptor beta chains follows, all from one sample in a study of T cell responses to AZD1222 COVID-19 vaccine. Produced via immunoSEQ multiplex PCR; TCRdb's table is partial and in-frame only. The table has over 75,000 clones, 85% to 90% seen once; the top ten hold roughly 31%. This specimen consisted of peripheral blood, obtained on day 0 of AZD1222 vaccination. The source is an adult in good health. CDR3s include the opening cysteine and the closing phenylalanine or tryptophan. Fields, in order: clone size, V gene, J gene, D gene, CDR3 DNA, CDR3 protein. The D gene is left open where the match is weak. Size is omitted from some rows. Given values are once, few, many or a class for expanded clones.

.	TRBV10-3	TRBJ2-1	TRBD2	TGTGCCATCAGTGAGGGTACTAGCGGGGAATACAATGAGCAGTTCTTC	CAISEGTSGEYNEQFF
.	TRBV11-2	TRBJ1-3	TRBD1	TGTGCCAGCAGCTCAAGAGGAACAGGGGTCGGAAACACCATATATTTT	CASSSRGTGVGNTIYF
.	TRBV7-2	TRBJ1-5	TRBD1	TGTGCCAGCAGCTTACAAGGACAGGTCAGCAATCAGCCCCAGCATTTT	CASSLQGQVSNQPQHF
.	TRBV5-1	TRBJ2-2	.	TGCGCCAGCAGCTTGGCCCGTGGGGTGGTCAACACCGGGGAGCTGTTTTTT	CASSLARGVVNTGELFF
once	TRBV7-9	TRBJ1-4	.	TGTGCCAGCAGCTTTCTCTCCACTAATGAAAAACTGTTTTTT	CASSFLSTNEKLFF
once	TRBV6-5	TRBJ2-7	.	TGTGCCAGCTCCGACCGCGCGACCTACGAGCAGTACTTC	CASSDRATYEQYF
.	TRBV2	TRBJ1-5	.	TGTGCCAGCAGTGAACGGCACACCAATCAGCCCCAGCATTTT	CASSERHTNQPQHF
once	TRBV10-3	TRBJ2-3	.	TGTGCCCTACAAGCGGAAGGCACAGATACGCAGTATTTT	CALQAEGTDTQYF
.	TRBV30	TRBJ1-1	TRBD1	TGTGCCTGGAGGCTGAAACAGGGGGCGCGAACTGAAGCTTTCTTT	CAWRLKQGARTEAFF
.	TRBV7-9	TRBJ1-1	.	TGTGCCAGCAGCCCCACCGGGCCCCCCGAAGCTTTCTTT	CASSPTGPPEAFF
.	TRBV11-3	TRBJ2-3	.	TGTGCCAGCAGCTTAGATGCCCAGGGGGGCGGTACGCAGTATTTT	CASSLDAQGGGTQYF
.	TRBV10-2	TRBJ2-1	TRBD1	TGCGCCAGCCAGGACAGGACATACAATGAGCAGTTCTTC	CASQDRTYNEQFF
.	TRBV7-2	TRBJ1-2	.	TGTGCCAGCAGCTTAGTGGCGGGGGTAAACTATGGCTACACCTTC	CASSLVAGVNYGYTF
.	TRBV12-5	TRBJ2-1	TRBD2	TGTGCTAGTGGTTTGGTACCCGGGACTAGCGGGAGGGCCGGGTCCTACAATGAGCAGTTCTTC	CASGLVPGTSGRAGSYNEQFF
.	TRBV5-6	TRBJ1-1	.	TGTGCCAGCAGTCCGACAGGCCAGATGAACACTGAAGCTTTCTTT	CASSPTGQMNTEAFF
.	TRBV7-2	TRBJ1-2	.	TGTGCCAGCAGCCGGACCCTATCTAACTATGGCTACACCTTC	CASSRTLSNYGYTF
.	TRBV7-2	TRBJ2-1	.	TGTGCCAGCAGCTTAGTGTTGGGAGTTTACAATGAGCAGTTCTTC	CASSLVLGVYNEQFF
.	TRBV29-1	TRBJ2-4	.	TGCAGCGTTCTGGACTTAGGAGACATTCAGTACTTC	CSVLDLGDIQYF
.	TRBV23-1	TRBJ2-1	TRBD2	TGCGCCAGCAGTCATCAGAAGGGGCTAGCGGGAGTAAATGAGCAGTTCTTC	CASSHQKGLAGVNEQFF
few	TRBV6-5	TRBJ2-7	.	TGTGCCAGCAGTTACGTTGGAGGGAACGAGCAGTACTTC	CASSYVGGNEQYF
.	TRBV5-1	TRBJ2-7	TRBD2	TGCGCCAGCAGCTCGGACGGGACTAGCGGGGGCCGACACTTC	CASSSDGTSGGRHF
.	TRBV9	TRBJ2-7	.	TGTGCCAGCAGCCCAACTGGGGCAGCCTACGAGCAGTACTTC	CASSPTGAAYEQYF
.	TRBV29-1	TRBJ1-1	.	TGCAGCGGTAATGACAGGTGGAACACTGAAGCTTTCTTT	CSGNDRWNTEAFF
.	TRBV28	TRBJ2-7	.	TGTGCCAGCAGGATCTCAGTTGCGGGAATGGGAGAGCAGTACTTC	CASRISVAGMGEQYF
.	TRBV7-9	TRBJ2-1	.	TGTGCCAGCAGCCCTCAAAGAAGCTCCTACAATGAGCAGTTCTTC	CASSPQRSSYNEQFF
.	TRBV24-1	TRBJ2-2	.	TGTGCCACCAGTGACCCCAGGGTTGAGAACACCGGGGAGCTGTTTTTT	CATSDPRVENTGELFF
.	TRBV21-1	TRBJ2-1	.	TGTGCCAGCAGCACTCGGGACAGGGGGCTCAATGAGCAGTTCTTC	CASSTRDRGLNEQFF
.	TRBV11-2	TRBJ2-7	.	TGTGCCAGCAGCTTAGATAGGAACAGTTTCGACGAGCAGTACTTC	CASSLDRNSFDEQYF
.	TRBV5-5	TRBJ2-5	.	TGTGCCAGCAGCTTGCTTGCGGGTTTAAGGGAGACCCAGTACTTC	CASSLLAGLRETQYF
.	TRBV11-2	TRBJ2-3	.	TGTGCCAGCAGCTCGTATGTAGGCACAGATACGCAGTATTTT	CASSSYVGTDTQYF
.	TRBV10-2	TRBJ2-7	TRBD1	TGCGCCAGCAAGGAGACAGGGGCCTCCTACGAGCAGTACTTC	CASKETGASYEQYF
.	TRBV7-9	TRBJ2-7	.	TGTGCCAGCAGCTTTAGTAGCGGCAGGACCTACGAGCAGTACTTC	CASSFSSGRTYEQYF